This T cell receptor (beta chain) was recorded in a study of cytomegalovirus exposure and HLA in healthy donors. Overall study results and limits: Reportedly, cytomegalovirus status was diagnosed with high sensitivity and specificity. Later analysis identified 15,000 to 20,000 TCR beta sequences associated with HLA alleles, using a false discovery rate threshold of 0.05.

Turning to this clone: Its antigen is still unknown.

CDR3 length equals 12 residues. CDR1 and CDR2 from the germline V gene are SNHLY and FYNNEI. Trimming removed 8 bases from V and 6 bases from J, with 11 bases in between. Both 60 Vbeta primers and 13 Jbeta primers went into the PCR. TCRdb's table, derived via immunoSEQ multiplex PCR, lists solely in-frame clones and lacks some. Here the sample spans some 150,000 clones, around 84% being singletons. The J gene is TRBJ1-5, the V gene TRBV2, with D perhaps TRBD1 (5 bases). This receptor was identified in a man between 45 and 60 years old in good health and CMV-seronegative. The sequenced sample consisted of PBMCs. The CDR3 reads CASGGVGQPQHF. CDR3 bases: TGTGCCAGCGGGGGGGTCGGTCAGCCCCAGCATTTT.